These 20 T cell receptor beta chains were all obtained from the same sample, sequenced in a study of blood T cell repertoires in COVID-19. Libraries were prepared by immunoSEQ multiplex PCR; TCRdb keeps only in-frame clonotypes and omits some of them. The repertoire holds about 110,000 clones, with about four fifths as singletons. The sequenced material came from peripheral blood. The receptor set was obtained from a woman aged 70-85 years with acute or convalescent COVID-19.

Here the CDR3 reads CASTGRQGSTEAFF. CDR3 DNA sequence: TGTGCCAGTACCGGGAGACAGGGGAGCACTGAAGCTTTCTTT. The V call is TRBV19, the J call TRBJ1-1; 8 bases fit TRBD1. J was trimmed by 4 bases and V by 7 bases; bases with no gene match: 8. There are 14 residues in the CDR3. CDR1 LNHDA and CDR2 SQIVND come from the germline V gene (reference sequence). The full variable domain, completed using reference TRBV19 and TRBJ1-1, is DGGITQSPKYLFRKEGQNVTLSCEQNLNHDAMYWYRQDPGQGLRLIYYSQIVNDFQKGDIAEGYSVSREKKESFPLTVTSAQKNPTAFYLCASTGRQGSTEAFFGQGTRLTVV.

The rearrangement uses TRBV6-1 and TRBJ2-4; no clear D gene. The CDR3 has 18 amino acids. The germline gives CDR1 MNHNS, CDR2 SASEGT. Trimming shortened V by 0 bases and J by 1 base, and 16 bases separated the two germline ends. CDR3 in DNA: TGTGCCAGCAGTGAAGCGCTCGGAAGGCCCGGGGCCAAAAACATTCAGTACTTC. This encodes CASSEALGRPGAKNIQYF.

V usage is TRBV28 and J usage is TRBJ1-5, with D unclear. In germline, CDR1 is MDHEN, CDR2 SYDVKM. Trimming shortened V by 5 bases and J by 4 bases, and 6 bases separated the two germline ends. There are 12 residues in the CDR3. Here the CDR3 DNA reads TGTGCCAGCAGTACCGGGAATCAGCCCCAGCATTTT. It yields the protein CASSTGNQPQHF.

The sample holds one count of this clone. The chain links TRBV19 to TRBJ1-5; 7 bases align to TRBD1. Looked up from germline, CDR1 is LNHDA and CDR2 is SQIVND (reference sequence). This CDR3 contains 16 residues. The J segment lost 0 bases and the V segment lost 4 bases, leaving 6 bases of the junction unmatched. The DNA for the CDR3 is TGTGCCAGTAGTAGGGGACAGCCTAATAGCAATCAGCCCCAGCATTTT. Protein: CASSRGQPNSNQPQHF.

The J gene is TRBJ1-2, the V gene TRBV18; 7 bases match TRBD1. Germline V gives CDR1 KGHSH, CDR2 LQKENI. J gave up 7 bases and V 3 bases, and 14 bases lay outside the gene matches. The length of the CDR3 is 16 residues. The CDR3 DNA reads as TGTGCCAGCTCACCCCCCGCAGGGGGAACATCCTTTGGCTACACCTTC. This codes for CASSPPAGGTSFGYTF.

This rearrangement joins TRBV20-1 to TRBJ2-3; a weak D match, TRBD2 (6 bases). The CDR3 covers 17 residues. CDR1 DFQATT and CDR2 SNEGSKA come from the germline V gene (reference sequence). V shed 3 bases and J shed 1 base, with 20 bases lying between them. The CDR3 loop reads CSASKPRSGSGTDTQYF. The CDR3, as DNA: TGCAGTGCTAGTAAGCCCCGGAGCGGGTCGGGCACAGATACGCAGTATTTT.

This chain connects TRBV18 to TRBJ2-1; 8 nucleotides match TRBD1. In germline, CDR1 is KGHSH, CDR2 LQKENI. With V trimmed by 4 bases and J by 6 bases, 17 bases remained unmatched. This CDR3 has 18 residues. The CDR3 is CASSLTGPTGAVGNEQFF. The CDR3 DNA reads as TGTGCCAGCTCACTAACCGGCCCGACAGGGGCGGTCGGCAATGAGCAGTTCTTC.

CDR3 residues: CASSLGGSAAKNIQYF. Here the CDR3 DNA reads TGTGCCAGCAGTTTAGGGGGGTCAGCAGCCAAAAACATTCAGTACTTC. This rearrangement joins TRBV28 to TRBJ2-4, with D maybe TRBD2 (6 bases). Per germline, CDR1 MDHEN and CDR2 SYDVKM. With 2 bases removed from V and 0 bases from J, the gap between germline ends came to 11 bases. The CDR3 has 16 residues.

V gene TRBV29-1 combines with J gene TRBJ1-3; 9 bases map to TRBD1. This CDR3 region has 11 residues. CDR1 and CDR2 from the germline V gene are SQVTM and ANQGSEA. Germline trimming cut 7 bases from V and 7 bases from J; bases unmatched to any gene: 2. CDR3 sequence (DNA): TGCAGCGCCGGACAGGGGAACACCATATATTTT. Translated, it gives CSAGQGNTIYF.

J is TRBJ2-3 and V is TRBV2; D perhaps matches TRBD2 (6 bases). V lost 8 bases and J 4 bases, leaving 13 bases between the germline ends. CDR3 length: 13 residues. Per the germline V gene, CDR1 is SNHLY and CDR2 is FYNNEI. CDR3 in amino acids: CASVGLSADTQYF. CDR3 sequence (DNA): TGTGCCAGCGTGGGACTGAGCGCAGATACGCAGTATTTT.

This clone has just a few counts. V gene TRBV3-1 (or the pseudogene TRBV3-2) combines with J gene TRBJ2-5; possible D gene TRBD1, 6 bases. V lost 4 bases and J 5 bases, leaving 17 bases between the germline ends. Germline lookup yields CDR1 LGHDT and CDR2 YNNKEL (reference sequence). The CDR3 contains 15 residues. CDR3 loop: CASSPWTDSGETQYF. CDR3 nucleotides: TGTGCCAGCAGCCCGTGGACAGATTCGGGGGAGACCCAGTACTTC.

This sequence joins TRBV14 and TRBJ1-4; possibly TRBD1 for D (6 bases). The CDR3 is 14 amino acids. Germline CDR1 is SGHDN and CDR2 is FVKESK. V was cut by 4 bases and J by 8 bases, with 14 bases left in between. This CDR3 is CASSPFGGLEKLFF. The CDR3, as DNA: TGTGCCAGCAGCCCCTTTGGGGGCCTGGAAAAACTGTTTTTT.

V gene TRBV28 combines with J gene TRBJ1-1; D may be TRBD1 (6 bases). The CDR3 runs to 12 residues. Germline V gene sequence: CDR1 MDHEN, CDR2 SYDVKM. The V and J ends lost 6 bases and 11 bases respectively, with 16 bases between them. The CDR3 nucleotides read TGTGCCAGCAGCCTCACTACGGGGGGCGCTTTCTTT. Its translation: CASSLTTGGAFF.

This chain uses TRBV1 with TRBJ2-2; the D call of TRBD1 is as the table states it, not checked on the DNA. TRBV1 is given as a pseudogene. The CDR3 consists of 16 residues. The CDR3 reads CTSSLGQGEGTGELFF. CDR3 DNA: TGCACCAGCAGCCTGGGACAGGGCGAGGGCACCGGGGAGCTGTTTTTT.

The J gene is TRBJ1-5, the V gene TRBV28, with a tentative D call TRBD1 (6 bases). V was trimmed by 7 bases and J by 10 bases, leaving 23 bases between them. Germline CDR1 is MDHEN and CDR2 is SYDVKM. This CDR3 comprises 15 residues. Here the CDR3 reads CASTSPKAGVGPQHF. The CDR3 nucleotides read TGTGCCAGCACCTCCCCCAAGGCAGGGGTTGGTCCCCAGCATTTT. The whole variable domain, filled in from reference TRBV28 and TRBJ1-5, reads DVKVTQSSRYLVKRTGEKVFLECVQDMDHENMFWYRQDPGLGLRLIYFSYDVKMKEKGDIPEGYSVSREKKERFSLILESASTNQTSMYLCASTSPKAGVGPQHFGDGTRLSIL.

The V gene is TRBV5-1, the J gene TRBJ2-1; possibly TRBD2 for D (5 bases). The CDR3 covers 15 residues. Looked up from germline, CDR1 is SGHRS and CDR2 is YFSETQ. Trimming removed 6 bases at V and 4 bases at J, with 17 bases between. The CDR3 sequence: CASTVGGGTYNEQFF. The CDR3 coding sequence is TGCGCCAGCACCGTAGGAGGAGGCACGTACAATGAGCAGTTCTTC.

V gene TRBV6-5 combines with J gene TRBJ1-2; D possibly corresponds to TRBD1 (6 bases). V lost 4 bases and J lost 2, with 8 bases in between. This CDR3 spans 13 amino acids. In germline, CDR1 is MNHEY, CDR2 SVGAGI. The CDR3 reads CASSSGTNYGYTF. For the CDR3, the DNA is TGTGCCAGCAGTTCCGGGACAAACTATGGCTACACCTTC.

The V and J genes are TRBV28 and TRBJ1-5; TRBD1 might be the D (6 bases). The V end lost 1 base, the J end lost 6 bases, and 16 bases lay between the germline ends. The CDR3 covers 16 residues. Germline-derived CDR1 and CDR2 are MDHEN and SYDVKM. CDR3 sequence reads: CASSLLSFRGPQPQHF. The CDR3 DNA reads as TGTGCCAGCAGTTTATTAAGCTTCAGGGGCCCTCAGCCCCAGCATTTT. Complete variable domain (other parts from reference TRBV28 and TRBJ1-5): DVKVTQSSRYLVKRTGEKVFLECVQDMDHENMFWYRQDPGLGLRLIYFSYDVKMKEKGDIPEGYSVSREKKERFSLILESASTNQTSMYLCASSLLSFRGPQPQHFGDGTRLSIL.

The rearrangement uses TRBV4-2 and TRBJ2-7, with 11 bases fitting TRBD2. Germline loops: CDR1 LGHNA, CDR2 YNFKEQ. This CDR3 region has 16 residues. V shed 0 bases and J 2 bases; nucleotides not matched to a gene: 3. Written as DNA, the CDR3 is TGTGCCAGCAGCCAAGAGGTACTAGCGGGAGCCTACGAGCAGTACTTC. Its protein product is CASSQEVLAGAYEQYF.

This clone has a single count. The chain couples TRBV9 to TRBJ1-5; possible D gene TRBD1, 6 bases. The germline V gene has CDR1 SGDLS and CDR2 YYNGEE. The ends were cut back, 3 bases at V and 8 bases at J, with 18 bases in the middle. The length of the CDR3 is 15 residues. The CDR3 DNA reads as TGTGCCAGCAGCGAGGGTTCAGGGGTGGTTGAGCCCCAGCATTTT. Amino acids: CASSEGSGVVEPQHF.